This TCR beta chain was recorded in a study of T cell responses to AZD1222 COVID-19 vaccine. Note on this clone: Antigen specificity is unknown.

The germline gives CDR1 MNHEY, CDR2 SVGAGI. The J segment lost 3 bases and the V segment lost 6 bases, leaving 8 bases of the junction unmatched. This CDR3 contains 14 residues. Clones were sequenced by immunoSEQ multiplex PCR, and TCRdb holds only the in-frame ones, with some missing. The sample shows hundreds of thousands of clones, under 95% of them seen only once. Study-level results: CD4 TCRs associated with vaccination spanned spike, dominating at 160-218 and 743-854. Just a handful of AZD1222 recipients were seropositive at baseline.

This clonotype originated in an adult in good health. This chain connects TRBV6-5 to TRBJ2-7; 7 bases are a match to TRBD1. The sequences come from peripheral blood, collected on day 0 of MenACWY control vaccination. The CDR3 DNA reads TGTGCCAGCAGGCTACCGGGACAGATCTACGAGCAGTACTTC. Its translation: CASRLPGQIYEQYF.